Listed below are T cell receptor beta chains from one sample, sequenced in a study of CD8+ T cells in alopecia areata. Data came from immunoSEQ multiplex PCR; TCRdb stores just in-frame clones and leaves some out. The table shows roughly 110,000 clones, with around 50% occurring only once. Sequencing used CD8+ T cells sorted from blood, obtained at week 24, from a patient treated with tofacitinib. These receptors originate from a human donor with alopecia areata. Each CDR3 is given with its conserved first and last residue. The order of the fields is D gene, J gene, V gene, clone size, CDR3 protein, CDR3 DNA. The D gene is left open where the match is weak. A clone size is listed for some rows: how often the clone was seen (once, few, many), or a class if it is expanded.

d_call: .
j_call: TRBJ2-5
v_call: TRBV13
clone_size: .
cdr3_aa: CASSLGHLETQYF
cdr3_nt: TGTGCCAGCAGCTTAGGTCACCTAGAGACCCAGTACTTC

d_call: TRBD1
j_call: TRBJ1-6
v_call: TRBV2
clone_size: once
cdr3_aa: CASSSPRQGDSPLHF
cdr3_nt: TGTGCCAGCAGTTCCCCCCGGCAGGGGGATTCACCCCTCCACTTT

d_call: .
j_call: TRBJ1-2
v_call: TRBV4-1
clone_size: .
cdr3_aa: CASSQDTRGYGYTF
cdr3_nt: TGCGCCAGCAGCCAAGATACCAGGGGCTATGGCTACACCTTC

d_call: TRBD1
j_call: TRBJ2-7
v_call: TRBV27
clone_size: .
cdr3_aa: CASSRGAGQGSSGQYF
cdr3_nt: TGTGCCAGCAGCCGAGGGGCGGGACAGGGGAGCTCTGGGCAGTACTTC

d_call: .
j_call: TRBJ1-6
v_call: TRBV7-9
clone_size: .
cdr3_aa: CASRRRGLDNSPLHF
cdr3_nt: TGTGCCAGCAGACGAAGGGGACTCGATAATTCACCCCTCCACTTT

d_call: TRBD1
j_call: TRBJ1-2
v_call: TRBV29-1
clone_size: few
cdr3_aa: CSVEGGQPGNYGYTF
cdr3_nt: TGCAGCGTTGAAGGGGGACAGCCTGGGAACTATGGCTACACCTTC

d_call: TRBD1
j_call: TRBJ2-7
v_call: TRBV7-6
clone_size: few
cdr3_aa: CASSYDDRAREQYF
cdr3_nt: TGTGCCAGCAGCTATGATGACAGGGCTCGCGAGCAGTACTTC

d_call: .
j_call: TRBJ1-2
v_call: TRBV5-6
clone_size: .
cdr3_aa: CASSFYEGGGYTF
cdr3_nt: TGTGCCAGCAGCTTTTACGAGGGCGGTGGCTACACCTTC

d_call: .
j_call: TRBJ1-6
v_call: TRBV7-2
clone_size: .
cdr3_aa: CASSLGRGHNSPLHF
cdr3_nt: TGTGCCAGCAGCTTAGGCAGAGGGCATAATTCACCCCTCCACTTT

d_call: .
j_call: TRBJ1-1
v_call: TRBV6-1
clone_size: few
cdr3_aa: CASSADRNTEAFF
cdr3_nt: TGTGCCAGCAGTGCTGACAGGAACACTGAAGCTTTCTTT

d_call: .
j_call: TRBJ1-6
v_call: TRBV5-1
clone_size: .
cdr3_aa: CASSLEGTKSPLHF
cdr3_nt: TGCGCCAGCAGCTTGGAGGGCACCAAATCACCCCTCCACTTT

d_call: .
j_call: TRBJ2-2
v_call: TRBV6-4
clone_size: .
cdr3_aa: CASNDGDTGELFF
cdr3_nt: TGTGCCAGCAACGACGGAGACACCGGGGAGCTGTTTTTT

d_call: .
j_call: TRBJ2-3
v_call: TRBV11-2
clone_size: .
cdr3_aa: CASSSGPTDTQYF
cdr3_nt: TGTGCCAGCAGCTCGGGGCCCACAGATACGCAGTATTTT

d_call: .
j_call: TRBJ2-7
v_call: TRBV25-1
clone_size: .
cdr3_aa: CASSVGYEQYF
cdr3_nt: TGTGCCAGCAGTGTGGGTTACGAGCAGTACTTC

d_call: .
j_call: TRBJ2-5
v_call: TRBV27
clone_size: .
cdr3_aa: CASGGAETQYF
cdr3_nt: TGTGCCAGCGGGGGCGCAGAGACCCAGTACTTC

d_call: .
j_call: TRBJ2-1
v_call: TRBV5-6
clone_size: .
cdr3_aa: CASSDWGLDEQFF
cdr3_nt: TGTGCCAGCAGCGATTGGGGTTTGGATGAGCAGTTCTTC

d_call: TRBD1
j_call: TRBJ2-3
v_call: TRBV13
clone_size: .
cdr3_aa: CASRPQGVLDTQYF
cdr3_nt: TGTGCCAGCAGGCCCCAGGGGGTTCTAGATACGCAGTATTTT

d_call: .
j_call: TRBJ1-5
v_call: TRBV6-6
clone_size: few
cdr3_aa: CASSYPYNQPQHF
cdr3_nt: TGTGCCAGCAGTTACCCCTACAATCAGCCCCAGCATTTT

d_call: TRBD2
j_call: TRBJ2-1
v_call: TRBV11-2
clone_size: few
cdr3_aa: CASSPLAGGIDEQFF
cdr3_nt: TGTGCCAGCAGCCCACTAGCGGGGGGGATAGATGAGCAGTTCTTC

d_call: .
j_call: TRBJ1-1
v_call: TRBV14
clone_size: few
cdr3_aa: CASSQETDLNTEAFF
cdr3_nt: TGTGCCAGCAGCCAAGAGACAGACTTGAACACTGAAGCTTTCTTT

d_call: TRBD1
j_call: TRBJ1-3
v_call: TRBV7-9
clone_size: .
cdr3_aa: CASSLGQGVIYF
cdr3_nt: TGTGCCAGCAGCTTGGGACAGGGTGTAATATATTTT

d_call: TRBD1
j_call: TRBJ2-2
v_call: TRBV11-2
clone_size: .
cdr3_aa: CASSLDLIRRGRDTGELFF
cdr3_nt: TGTGCCAGCAGCTTAGACTTAATCCGCAGGGGGCGCGACACCGGGGAGCTGTTTTTT

d_call: .
j_call: TRBJ2-7
v_call: TRBV7-8
clone_size: once
cdr3_aa: CASSPGDTSYEQYF
cdr3_nt: TGTGCCAGCAGCCCGGGGGACACCTCCTACGAGCAGTACTTC

d_call: .
j_call: TRBJ1-2
v_call: TRBV29-1
clone_size: few
cdr3_aa: CSVEDPQTYGYTF
cdr3_nt: TGCAGCGTTGAAGACCCACAGACCTATGGCTACACCTTC

d_call: TRBD2
j_call: TRBJ2-1
v_call: TRBV27
clone_size: .
cdr3_aa: CASNGGVQQFF
cdr3_nt: TGTGCCAGCAATGGGGGGGTACAGCAGTTCTTC

d_call: .
j_call: TRBJ1-1
v_call: TRBV30
clone_size: .
cdr3_aa: CAWSVGVLNTEAFF
cdr3_nt: TGTGCCTGGAGTGTTGGGGTCCTGAACACTGAAGCTTTCTTT

d_call: TRBD1
j_call: TRBJ2-7
v_call: TRBV6-6
clone_size: .
cdr3_aa: CASSSGGWYEQYF
cdr3_nt: TGTGCCAGCAGTTCAGGGGGCTGGTACGAGCAGTACTTC

d_call: TRBD1
j_call: TRBJ2-3
v_call: TRBV2
clone_size: .
cdr3_aa: CASTLEPVDRF
cdr3_nt: TGTGCCAGCACCCTCGAGCCCGTGGACAGGTTT

d_call: .
j_call: TRBJ1-6
v_call: TRBV7-6
clone_size: few
cdr3_aa: CASSLAGQNSPLHF
cdr3_nt: TGTGCCAGCAGCTTAGCAGGACAAAATTCACCCCTCCACTTT

d_call: TRBD1
j_call: TRBJ2-6
v_call: TRBV13
clone_size: few
cdr3_aa: CASSPRGQGLSGANVLTF
cdr3_nt: TGTGCCAGCAGCCCCCGCGGACAGGGTCTCTCTGGGGCCAACGTCCTGACTTTC

d_call: TRBD1
j_call: TRBJ2-1
v_call: TRBV2
clone_size: .
cdr3_aa: CASSPGGQYNEQFF
cdr3_nt: TGTGCCAGCAGTCCTGGGGGACAGTACAATGAGCAGTTCTTC

d_call: TRBD2
j_call: TRBJ2-7
v_call: TRBV30
clone_size: many
cdr3_aa: CAWSTGGDYEQYF
cdr3_nt: TGTGCCTGGAGTACCGGGGGGGACTACGAGCAGTACTTC

d_call: TRBD2
j_call: TRBJ2-1
v_call: TRBV6-5
clone_size: few
cdr3_aa: CASAGGAEQFF
cdr3_nt: TGTGCCAGCGCGGGGGGAGCTGAGCAGTTCTTC

d_call: .
j_call: TRBJ2-1
v_call: TRBV15
clone_size: .
cdr3_aa: CATSSHSGGATDEQFF
cdr3_nt: TGTGCCACCAGCAGCCATAGCGGAGGGGCCACTGATGAGCAGTTCTTC

d_call: .
j_call: TRBJ2-7
v_call: TRBV29-1
clone_size: few
cdr3_aa: CSVEWVGGGSSYEQYF
cdr3_nt: TGCAGCGTTGAGTGGGTAGGCGGAGGGAGCTCCTACGAGCAGTACTTC

d_call: .
j_call: TRBJ2-7
v_call: TRBV11-2
clone_size: .
cdr3_aa: CASSSGSYEQYF
cdr3_nt: TGTGCCAGCAGCTCCGGGTCCTACGAGCAGTACTTC

d_call: .
j_call: TRBJ2-7
v_call: TRBV5-4
clone_size: .
cdr3_aa: CASSPGHIYEQYF
cdr3_nt: TGTGCCAGCAGCCCGGGACATATCTACGAGCAGTACTTC